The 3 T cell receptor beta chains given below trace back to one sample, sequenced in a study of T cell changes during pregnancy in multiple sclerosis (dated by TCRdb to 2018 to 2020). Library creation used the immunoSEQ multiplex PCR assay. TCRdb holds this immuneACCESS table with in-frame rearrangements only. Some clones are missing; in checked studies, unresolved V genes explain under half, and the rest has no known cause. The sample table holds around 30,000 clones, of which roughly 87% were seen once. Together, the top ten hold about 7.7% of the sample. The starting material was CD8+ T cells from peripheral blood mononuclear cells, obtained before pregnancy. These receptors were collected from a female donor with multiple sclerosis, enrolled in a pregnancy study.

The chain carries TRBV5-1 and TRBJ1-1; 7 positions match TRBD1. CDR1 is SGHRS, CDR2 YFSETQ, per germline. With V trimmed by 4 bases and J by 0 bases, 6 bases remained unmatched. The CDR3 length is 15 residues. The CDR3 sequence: CASSRWDSLNTEAFF. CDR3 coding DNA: TGCGCCAGCAGCCGGTGGGACAGTTTGAACACTGAAGCTTTCTTT.

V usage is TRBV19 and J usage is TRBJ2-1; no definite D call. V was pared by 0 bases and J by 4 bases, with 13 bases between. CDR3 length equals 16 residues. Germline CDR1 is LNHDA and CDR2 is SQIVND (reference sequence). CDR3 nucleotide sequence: TGTGCCAGTAGTATAGATCTGGAGACCCAGTACAATGAGCAGTTCTTC. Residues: CASSIDLETQYNEQFF.

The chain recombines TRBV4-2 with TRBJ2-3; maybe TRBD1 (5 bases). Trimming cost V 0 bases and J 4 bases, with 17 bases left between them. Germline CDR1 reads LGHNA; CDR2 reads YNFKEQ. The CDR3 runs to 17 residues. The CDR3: CASSQDMARDISDTQYF. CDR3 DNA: TGTGCCAGCAGCCAAGATATGGCCAGGGATATATCAGATACGCAGTATTTT.